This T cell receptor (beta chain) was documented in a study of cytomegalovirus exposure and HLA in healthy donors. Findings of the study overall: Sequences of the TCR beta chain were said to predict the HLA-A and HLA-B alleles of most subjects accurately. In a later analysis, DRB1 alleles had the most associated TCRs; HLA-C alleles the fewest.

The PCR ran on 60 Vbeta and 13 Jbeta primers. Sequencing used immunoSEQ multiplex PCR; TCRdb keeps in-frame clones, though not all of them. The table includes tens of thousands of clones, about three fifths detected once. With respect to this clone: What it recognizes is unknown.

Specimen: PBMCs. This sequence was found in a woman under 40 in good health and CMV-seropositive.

DNA of the CDR3: TGTGCCAGCAGAGAGGGACAGGATAATCAGCCCCAGCATTTT. Protein product: CASREGQDNQPQHF. The chain recombines TRBV28 with TRBJ1-5; 8 bases map to TRBD1. This CDR3 is built from 14 residues. V lost 6 bases to trimming and J lost 4 bases; unmatched junction nucleotides: 5. Germline-derived CDR1 and CDR2 are MDHEN and SYDVKM.